The entry that follows covers one TCR beta chain sequence. The data were taken from a study of blood T cell repertoires in COVID-19. At the level of the study: Acute-phase and convalescent COVID-19 samples originated in the United States, Italy and Spain.

In the original workflow: For nucleated cells, counts were estimated from reference gene primer amplification. TCRdb keeps only in-frame clones here, not all; method: immunoSEQ multiplex PCR. V and J calls and clone size follow that table, whereas D and trimming were derived from the DNA. The sample includes fewer than 85,000 clones, about 80% of them seen just once. This CDR3 is built from 13 residues. The V gene's germline CDR1 is SGHKS and CDR2 YYEKEE (reference sequence). J was trimmed by 7 bases and V by 0 bases; bases with no gene match: 3. This chain connects TRBV5-5 to TRBJ1-2; TRBD1 matches 7 bases. This receptor was identified in a woman between 55 and 75 years old with acute or convalescent COVID-19. Sequences were obtained from peripheral blood. CDR3 amino acids: CASSLEGAGGYTF. The CDR3 nucleotides are TGTGCCAGCAGCTTGGAGGGGGCGGGTGGCTACACCTTC.